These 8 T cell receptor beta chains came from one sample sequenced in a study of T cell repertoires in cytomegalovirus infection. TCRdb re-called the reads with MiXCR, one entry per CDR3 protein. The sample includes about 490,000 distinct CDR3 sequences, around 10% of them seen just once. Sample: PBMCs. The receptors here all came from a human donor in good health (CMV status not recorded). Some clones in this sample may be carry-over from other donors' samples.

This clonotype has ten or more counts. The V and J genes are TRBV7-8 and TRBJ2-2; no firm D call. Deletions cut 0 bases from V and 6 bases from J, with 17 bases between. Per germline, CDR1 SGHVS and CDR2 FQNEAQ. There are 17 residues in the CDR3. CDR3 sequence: CASSLAVVSVIPGELFF. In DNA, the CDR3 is TGTGCCAGCAGCTTAGCGGTAGTTTCAGTGATTCCCGGGGAGCTGTTTTTT.

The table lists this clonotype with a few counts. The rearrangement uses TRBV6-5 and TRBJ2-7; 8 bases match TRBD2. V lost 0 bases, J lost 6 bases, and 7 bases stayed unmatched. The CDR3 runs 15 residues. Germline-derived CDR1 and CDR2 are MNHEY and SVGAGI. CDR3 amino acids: CASSYSGGGPSEQYF. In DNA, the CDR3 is TGTGCCAGCAGTTACTCCGGGGGGGGGCCGAGCGAGCAGTACTTC.

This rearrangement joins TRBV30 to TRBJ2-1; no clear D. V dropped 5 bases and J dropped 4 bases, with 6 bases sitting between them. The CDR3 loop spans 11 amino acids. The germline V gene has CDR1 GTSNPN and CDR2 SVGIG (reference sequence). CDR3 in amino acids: CAWLQYNEQFF. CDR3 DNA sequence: TGTGCCTGGCTGCAATACAATGAGCAGTTCTTC.

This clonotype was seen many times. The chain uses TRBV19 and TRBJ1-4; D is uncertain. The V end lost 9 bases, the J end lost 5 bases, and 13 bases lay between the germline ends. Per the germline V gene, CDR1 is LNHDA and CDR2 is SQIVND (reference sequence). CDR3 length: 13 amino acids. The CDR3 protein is CASLGGPNEKLFF. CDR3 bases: TGTGCCAGCCTCGGCGGCCCGAATGAAAAACTGTTTTTT.

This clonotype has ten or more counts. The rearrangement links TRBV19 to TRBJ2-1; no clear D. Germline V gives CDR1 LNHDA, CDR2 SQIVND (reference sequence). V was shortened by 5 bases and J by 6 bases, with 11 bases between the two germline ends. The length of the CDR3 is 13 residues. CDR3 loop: CASSLAPFNEQFF. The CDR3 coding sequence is TGTGCCAGTAGTTTGGCTCCCTTCAATGAGCAGTTCTTC.

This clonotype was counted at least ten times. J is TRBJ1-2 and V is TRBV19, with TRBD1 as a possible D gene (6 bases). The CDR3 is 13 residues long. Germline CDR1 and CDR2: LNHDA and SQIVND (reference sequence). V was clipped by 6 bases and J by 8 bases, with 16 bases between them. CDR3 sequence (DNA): TGTGCCAGTAGAGGCGGGGGGCCGAAAGGCTACACCTTC. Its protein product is CASRGGGPKGYTF.

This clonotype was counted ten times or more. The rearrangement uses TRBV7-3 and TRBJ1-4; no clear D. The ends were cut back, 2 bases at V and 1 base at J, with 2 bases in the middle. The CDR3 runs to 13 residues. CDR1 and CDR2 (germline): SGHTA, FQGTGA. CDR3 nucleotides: TGTGCCAGCAGCTTAGGAACTAATGAAAAACTGTTTTTT. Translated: CASSLGTNEKLFF. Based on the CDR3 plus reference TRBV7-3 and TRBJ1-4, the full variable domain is GAGVSQTPSNKVTEKGKYVELRCDPISGHTALYWYRQSLGQGPEFLIYFQGTGAADDSGLPNDRFFAVRPEGSVSTLKIQRTERGDSAVYLCASSLGTNEKLFFGSGTQLSVL.

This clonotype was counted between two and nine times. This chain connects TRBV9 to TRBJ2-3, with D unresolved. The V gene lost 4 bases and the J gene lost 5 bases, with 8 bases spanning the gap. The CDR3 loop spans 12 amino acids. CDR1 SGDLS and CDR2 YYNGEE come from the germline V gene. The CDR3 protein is CASSPVVDTQYF. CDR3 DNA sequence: TGTGCCAGCAGCCCGGTGGTAGATACGCAGTATTTT.